The clone carrying this T cell receptor (beta chain) was detected a few times. These data come from a study of identical twins. Via MiXCR, TCRdb re-called the 5' RACE reads, giving one row per CDR3 protein. The sample has more than 1.5 million distinct CDR3 sequences, under 35% seen once. The source of this sequence is a newborn girl in good health. The sample was cord blood.

CDR3 bases: TGCGCCAGCAGCCAAGGGGGGGCTCGGTATGGCTACACCTTC. As protein: CASSQGGARYGYTF. J is TRBJ1-2 and V is TRBV4-1; perhaps TRBD1 as D (6 bases). Germline V lookup: CDR1 MGHRA, CDR2 YSYEKL. Trimming shortened V by 1 base and J by 5 bases, and 11 bases separated the two germline ends. The CDR3 contains 14 residues.